The rows below give T cell receptor beta chains drawn from one sample of a study of identical twins. Each CDR3 protein is one row after TCRdb ran MiXCR on the 5' RACE reads. The profile shows under 1 million distinct CDR3 sequences, 9% to 15% of them singletons. The same data also contributed to another study, on yellow fever vaccine responses in identical twins.

Source material: PBMCs. These receptors all come from a woman aged 18-29 years in good health. Each CDR3 is given with its conserved first and last residue. The D gene is left open where the match is weak. Clone size, where shown, is once, few, many, or a class for clones that have expanded.

clone size	D gene	J gene	V gene	CDR3 DNA	CDR3 protein
.	.	TRBJ1-2	TRBV29-1	TGCAGCGTTATGGACAGCTACTATGGCTACACCTTC	CSVMDSYYGYTF
few	.	TRBJ2-3	TRBV7-2	TGTGCCAGCAGCCCCGGAGGCAGGGACGCAGATACGCAGTATTTT	CASSPGGRDADTQYF
.	TRBD1	TRBJ1-2	TRBV5-5	TGTGCCAGCAGTCCAAGGACAGGGGTTGATGGCTACACCTTC	CASSPRTGVDGYTF
few	.	TRBJ2-7	TRBV12-5	TGTGCTAGTGGTCCGGGATTTTTTGAGGGCCAGTACTTC	CASGPGFFEGQYF
few	.	TRBJ2-6	TRBV10-3	TGTGCCACCAAATTCTCAGGGGCTGGGGCCAACGTCCTGACTTTC	CATKFSGAGANVLTF
.	.	TRBJ1-1	TRBV6-2/TRBV6-3	TGTGCCAGCAGTTACAAGCAGGTCGGTATCGTCAACACTGAAGCTTTCTTT	CASSYKQVGIVNTEAFF
.	TRBD2	TRBJ2-7	TRBV12-3/TRBV12-4	TGTGCCAGCAGAAAGGCGGGGGGTCTAGGGAACGAGCAGTACTTC	CASRKAGGLGNEQYF
few	.	TRBJ1-6	TRBV18	TGTGCCAGCTCATCGGCCGATGTGGCCCTCCACTTT	CASSSADVALHF
.	.	TRBJ2-4	TRBV19	TGTGCCAGTACCACAGACTTAGCCAAAAACATTCAGTACTTC	CASTTDLAKNIQYF
few	TRBD2	TRBJ2-3	TRBV10-3	TGTGCCATCAGAATAGCGGGGAAAGCGGGGGAACCCACAGATACGCAGTATTTT	CAIRIAGKAGEPTDTQYF
.	TRBD1	TRBJ2-3	TRBV24-1	TGTGCCACCAGTGATTCGGACAGGAGCACAGATACGCAGTATTTT	CATSDSDRSTDTQYF
few	TRBD1	TRBJ2-2	TRBV18	TGTGCCAGCTCACCTCGACAGGGACGTTCCGGGGAGCTGTTTTTT	CASSPRQGRSGELFF
few	.	TRBJ2-1	TRBV2	TGTGCCAGCAGGGCCGAGACTAGCAGGGGTAATGAGCAGTTCTTC	CASRAETSRGNEQFF
.	.	TRBJ2-1	TRBV18	TGTGCCAGCTCACCAAATCAGTTCGGCAATGAGCAGTTCTTC	CASSPNQFGNEQFF
many	.	TRBJ2-1	TRBV5-1	TGCGCCAGCAGCTGGGCCGGCGGTAGCTCCTACAATGAGCAGTTCTTC	CASSWAGGSSYNEQFF
few	.	TRBJ2-1	TRBV7-2	TGTGCCAGCAGCTTAGAGACTAGGCGGGAGCAGTTCTTC	CASSLETRREQFF
.	TRBD2	TRBJ2-5	TRBV5-1	TGCGCCAGCAGCTTGTGGGGGGCTAGCGGGGCCAACCAAGAGACCCAGTACTTC	CASSLWGASGANQETQYF
.	.	TRBJ2-2	TRBV27	TGTGCCAGCAGTTTTGAGAGGGTGGTCGGGGAGCTGTTTTTT	CASSFERVVGELFF
few	.	TRBJ2-7	TRBV7-2	TGTGCCAGCAGCGCCGCGAGTTATTCTTTGAGCGAGCAGTACTTC	CASSAASYSLSEQYF
.	.	TRBJ2-7	TRBV12-3/TRBV12-4	TGTGCCAGCAGTTCGGACATTGGGGAGCAGTACTTC	CASSSDIGEQYF
few	TRBD1	TRBJ1-2	TRBV5-1	TGCGCCAGCAGCCCTGGACAGGGTGAGGGCTACACCTTC	CASSPGQGEGYTF
.	.	TRBJ2-3	TRBV5-1	TGCGCCAGCACCACCCAACTGCGGGGCACAGATACGCAGTATTTT	CASTTQLRGTDTQYF
.	.	TRBJ2-7	TRBV9	TGTGCCAGCAGCGTCGGGGTCTCCTACGAGCAGTACTTC	CASSVGVSYEQYF
.	.	TRBJ2-7	TRBV28	TGTGCCAGCAGTCCGTTGACACAGCTTTCCTACGAGCAGTACTTC	CASSPLTQLSYEQYF
few	.	TRBJ2-5	TRBV11-2	TGTGCCAGCAGCTTAGACGGGGCACGAGGAGAGACCCAGTACTTC	CASSLDGARGETQYF
many	.	TRBJ1-1	TRBV10-3	TGTGCCATCAGTATCATGAACACTGAAGCTTTCTTT	CAISIMNTEAFF
few	TRBD2	TRBJ2-1	TRBV7-9	TGTGCCAGCAGCTTAGCGCCGGGGGGGAATGAGCAGTTCTTC	CASSLAPGGNEQFF
many	TRBD1	TRBJ2-7	TRBV9	TGTGCCAGCAGCGGAGGACAGGGCTACGAGCAGTACTTC	CASSGGQGYEQYF
few	TRBD1	TRBJ2-1	TRBV6-5	TGTGCCAGCGGTCTACAGGGGGCGGACTACAATGAGCAGTTCTTC	CASGLQGADYNEQFF
few	TRBD1	TRBJ2-1	TRBV2	TGTGCCAGCAGTTACAGGACAGGGGGCTCTGATGAGCAGTTCTTC	CASSYRTGGSDEQFF
.	.	TRBJ2-5	TRBV6-5	TGTGCCAGCAGTTGGGGGCCCGACCGCAAAGAGACCCAGTACTTC	CASSWGPDRKETQYF
.	.	TRBJ2-1	TRBV6-1	TGTGCCAGCAGTGAATGGACTGACAATGAGCAGTTCTTC	CASSEWTDNEQFF
few	TRBD2	TRBJ2-1	TRBV20-1	TGCAGCAGAATAACCGGGACTAGCGGGAGTTTGGTCTTC	CSRITGTSGSLVF